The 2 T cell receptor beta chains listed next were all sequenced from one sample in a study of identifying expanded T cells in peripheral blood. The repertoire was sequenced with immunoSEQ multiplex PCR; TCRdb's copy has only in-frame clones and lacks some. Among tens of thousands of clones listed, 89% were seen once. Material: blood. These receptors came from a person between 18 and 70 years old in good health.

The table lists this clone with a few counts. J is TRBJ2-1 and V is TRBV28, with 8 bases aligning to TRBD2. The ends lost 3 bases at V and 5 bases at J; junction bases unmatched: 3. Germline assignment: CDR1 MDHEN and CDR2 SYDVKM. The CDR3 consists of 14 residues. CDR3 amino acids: CASSFRRGDNEQFF. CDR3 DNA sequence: TGTGCCAGCAGTTTCAGGCGGGGGGACAATGAGCAGTTCTTC.

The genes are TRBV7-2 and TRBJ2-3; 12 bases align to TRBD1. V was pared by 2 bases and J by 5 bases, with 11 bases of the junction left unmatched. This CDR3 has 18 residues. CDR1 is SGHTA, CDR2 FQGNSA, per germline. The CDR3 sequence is CASSLRDRGRIELDTQYF. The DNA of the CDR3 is TGTGCCAGCAGCTTACGGGACAGGGGGCGTATAGAGTTAGATACGCAGTATTTT.